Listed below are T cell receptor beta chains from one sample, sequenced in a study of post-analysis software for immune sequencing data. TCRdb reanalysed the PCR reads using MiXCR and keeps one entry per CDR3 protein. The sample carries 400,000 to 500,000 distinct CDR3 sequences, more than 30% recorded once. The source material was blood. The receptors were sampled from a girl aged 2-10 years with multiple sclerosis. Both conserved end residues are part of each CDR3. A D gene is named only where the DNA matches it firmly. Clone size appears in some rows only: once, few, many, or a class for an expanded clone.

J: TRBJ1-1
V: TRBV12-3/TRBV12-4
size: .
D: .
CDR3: CASSFQIEGSTEAFF
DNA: TGTGCCAGCAGTTTTCAAATTGAGGGTAGCACTGAAGCTTTCTTT

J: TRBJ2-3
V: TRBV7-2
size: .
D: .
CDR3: CASGPTQLQPDTQYF
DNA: TGTGCCAGCGGCCCAACCCAACTTCAACCAGATACGCAGTATTTT

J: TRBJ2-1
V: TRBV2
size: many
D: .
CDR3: CAVGRDNEQFF
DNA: TGTGCCGTCGGGCGGGACAATGAGCAGTTCTTC

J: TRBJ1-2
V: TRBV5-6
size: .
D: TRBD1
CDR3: CASSSGLAGGTDTGYTF
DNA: TGTGCCAGCAGCTCGGGACTAGCGGGAGGGACAGATACGGGCTACACCTTC

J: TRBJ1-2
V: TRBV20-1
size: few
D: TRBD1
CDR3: CSASLPAGGYGYTF
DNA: TGCAGTGCTAGTCTGCCGGCAGGGGGCTATGGCTACACCTTC

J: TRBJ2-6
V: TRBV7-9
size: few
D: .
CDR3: CASSLVVTLSGANVLTF
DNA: TGTGCCAGCAGCTTAGTTGTCACCCTCTCTGGGGCCAACGTCCTGACTTTC

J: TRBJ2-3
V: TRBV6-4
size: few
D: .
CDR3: CASSDSGLDTQYF
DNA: TGTGCCAGCAGTGACTCGGGGTTAGATACGCAGTATTTT

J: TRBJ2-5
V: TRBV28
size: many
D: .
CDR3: CASSPQAETQYF
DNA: TGTGCCAGCAGTCCCCAGGCGGAGACCCAGTACTTC

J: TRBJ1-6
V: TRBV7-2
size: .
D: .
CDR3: CASSSQPRTGTSYNSPLHF
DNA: TGTGCCAGCAGCTCTCAACCTCGGACGGGGACATCCTATAATTCACCCCTCCACTTT

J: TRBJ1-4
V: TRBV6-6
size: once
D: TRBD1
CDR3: CASSYKFQGDEKLFF
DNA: TGTGCCAGCAGTTACAAGTTCCAGGGGGATGAAAAACTGTTTTTT

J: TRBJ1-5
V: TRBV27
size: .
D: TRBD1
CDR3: CASSKDRGGHQPQHF
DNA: TGTGCCAGCAGTAAGGACAGGGGAGGACATCAGCCCCAGCATTTT

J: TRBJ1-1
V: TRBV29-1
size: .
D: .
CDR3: CSVEDSRLYLISNTEAFF
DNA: TGCAGCGTTGAAGATAGCAGGTTATACCTTATATCGAACACTGAAGCTTTCTTT

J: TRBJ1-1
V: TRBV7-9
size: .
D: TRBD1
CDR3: CASSLVGTGNTEAFF
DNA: TGTGCCAGCAGCTTAGTAGGGACAGGGAACACTGAAGCTTTCTTT

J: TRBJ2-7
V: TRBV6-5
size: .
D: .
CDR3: CATRGRAYEQYF
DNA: TGTGCCACCCGGGGCAGGGCTTACGAGCAGTACTTC

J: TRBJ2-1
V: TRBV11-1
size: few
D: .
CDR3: CASSAGLGPAYEQFF
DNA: TGTGCCAGCTCCGCCGGTCTGGGACCAGCGTATGAGCAGTTCTTC

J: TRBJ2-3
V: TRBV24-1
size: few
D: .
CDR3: CATSDLSGLSTDTQYF
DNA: TGTGCCACCAGTGATTTGTCGGGTCTCAGCACAGATACGCAGTATTTT

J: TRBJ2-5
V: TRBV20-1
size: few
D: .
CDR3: CSASWQGNQETQYF
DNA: TGCAGTGCTAGTTGGCAGGGAAACCAAGAGACCCAGTACTTC

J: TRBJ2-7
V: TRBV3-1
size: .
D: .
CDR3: CASSQEMAIYEQYF
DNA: TGTGCCAGCAGCCAAGAGATGGCCATCTACGAGCAGTACTTC

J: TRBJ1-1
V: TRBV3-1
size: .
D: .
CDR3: CASSPSPLTIGNTEAFF
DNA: TGTGCCAGCAGCCCCTCCCCGCTCACGATTGGGAACACTGAAGCTTTCTTT

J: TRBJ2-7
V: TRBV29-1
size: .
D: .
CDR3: CSVDRGELRYF
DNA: TGCAGCGTTGATCGGGGTGAATTAAGGTACTTC

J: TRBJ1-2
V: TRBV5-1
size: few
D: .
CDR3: CASSFSGINYGYTF
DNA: TGCGCCAGCAGCTTTTCGGGAATTAACTATGGCTACACCTTC

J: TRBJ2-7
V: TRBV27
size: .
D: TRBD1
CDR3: CASSSGTGFREQYF
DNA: TGTGCCAGCAGTTCCGGGACAGGGTTCCGGGAGCAGTACTTC

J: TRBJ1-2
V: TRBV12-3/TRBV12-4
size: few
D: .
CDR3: CASSSTGNGYTF
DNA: TGTGCCAGCAGTTCCACAGGGAATGGCTACACCTTC

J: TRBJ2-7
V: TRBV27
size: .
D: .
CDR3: CASSLYRRGGSYEQYF
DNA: TGTGCCAGCAGTTTATATCGGAGGGGTGGGTCCTACGAGCAGTACTTC

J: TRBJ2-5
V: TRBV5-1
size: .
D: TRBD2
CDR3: CASSGGTSRQETQYF
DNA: TGCGCCAGCAGCGGAGGGACTAGCCGGCAAGAGACCCAGTACTTC

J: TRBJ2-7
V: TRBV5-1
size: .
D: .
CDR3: CASSPPGVREQYF
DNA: TGCGCCAGCTCCCCACCTGGGGTGAGGGAGCAGTACTTC

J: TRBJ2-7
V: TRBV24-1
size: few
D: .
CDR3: CATSDSREQYF
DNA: TGTGCCACCAGTGATTCGCGAGAGCAGTACTTC

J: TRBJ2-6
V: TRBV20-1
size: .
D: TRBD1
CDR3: CSARADTGVGANVRTF
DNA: TGCAGTGCTAGAGCAGACACAGGGGTTGGGGCCAACGTCCGGACTTTC

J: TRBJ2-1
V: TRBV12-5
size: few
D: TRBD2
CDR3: CASGNYDRSGGFFNEQFF
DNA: TGTGCTAGTGGCAATTACGACAGATCGGGGGGGTTTTTTAATGAGCAGTTCTTC